The present T cell receptor beta chain was sequenced within a study of cytomegalovirus exposure and HLA in healthy donors. This CDR3 has 16 amino acids. The germline gives CDR1 MDHEN, CDR2 SYDVKM. J was trimmed by 0 bases and V by 7 bases; bases with no gene match: 8. With 60 Vbeta and 13 Jbeta primers, the PCR was carried out. Sequencing used immunoSEQ multiplex PCR; TCRdb keeps in-frame clones, though not all of them. The data contain about 150,000 clones, around 79% of them seen just once; the ten biggest clones take up approximately 7.7%. The TCR was taken from a young man in good health and CMV-seropositive. Sequencing was carried out using PBMCs. V gene TRBV28 combines with J gene TRBJ2-2, with TRBD1 identical over 7 bases. The CDR3 region is CASTLWTGSNTGELFF. In nucleotides, the CDR3 is TGTGCCAGCACTCTTTGGACAGGTTCGAACACCGGGGAGCTGTTTTTT. The whole variable domain, filled in from reference TRBV28 and TRBJ2-2, reads DVKVTQSSRYLVKRTGEKVFLECVQDMDHENMFWYRQDPGLGLRLIYFSYDVKMKEKGDIPEGYSVSREKKERFSLILESASTNQTSMYLCASTLWTGSNTGELFFGEGSRLTVL.